This T cell receptor (beta chain) is from a study of beta chain features in type 1 diabetes. Expressed TCRB transcripts were sequenced because the entire RNA isolate underwent reverse transcription. The average read count of naive, central memory and regulatory T cell samples was about 3.57 million. Measured with immunoSEQ multiplex PCR; TCRdb has only the in-frame clones, and not every one. The sample gives hundreds of thousands of clones, 10% to 15% of which show up once; roughly 0.015% is in the top ten. J lost 0 bases, V lost 5 bases, and 5 bases had no gene match. The CDR3 is 15 amino acids. Germline CDR1 is SGHTA and CDR2 is FQGTGA.

The TCR comes from a man between 18 and 35 years old in good health. V is TRBV7-3 and J is TRBJ1-2; 8 bases line up with TRBD1. Material for sequencing was naive CD4+ T cells from blood. The CDR3 bases are TGTGCCAGCAGCGCTAAACAGGGGGCTAACTATGGCTACACCTTC. Translation gives CASSAKQGANYGYTF.